These 28 T cell receptor beta chains share one sample of origin, sequenced in a study of shared clonotypes between healthy human individuals. This table comes from immunoSEQ multiplex PCR, and its TCRdb copy is limited to in-frame clones, with some not included. The profile shows 2 million to 2.5 million clones, around 95% of them singletons. Sample: naive CD4+ T cells sorted from blood. Subset described: CD45RA+ positively selected. The source of these receptors is a man younger than 30 in good health.

The gene calls are TRBV2 and TRBJ1-5; D possibly corresponds to TRBD1 (5 bases). Trimming stripped 5 bases from V and 0 bases from J, with 17 bases between. This CDR3 has 17 amino acids. Germline-derived CDR1 and CDR2 are SNHLY and FYNNEI. This CDR3 is CASSRREGALSNQPQHF. The CDR3 DNA reads as TGTGCCAGCAGTAGAAGGGAAGGGGCGCTTAGCAATCAGCCCCAGCATTTT.

This chain joins TRBV2 and TRBJ2-7; 11 bases match TRBD2. The CDR3 runs to 14 residues. Germline V gene lookup returns CDR1 SNHLY and CDR2 FYNNEI. Losses at the gene ends were 6 bases for V and 3 bases for J; bases not matched to a gene: 4. CDR3 in DNA: TGTGCCAGCAGCTCTCTAGCGGGAGGCTACGAGCAGTACTTC. This sequence encodes CASSSLAGGYEQYF.

V is TRBV4-3 and J is TRBJ1-1; D unclear. The ends were cut back, 1 base at V and 4 bases at J, with 7 bases in the middle. CDR1 and CDR2 (germline): LGHNA, YSLEER. The CDR3 length is 13 residues. The CDR3 sequence: CASSQVLGTEAFF. The DNA of the CDR3 is TGCGCCAGCAGCCAAGTACTTGGCACTGAAGCTTTCTTT.

This chain uses TRBV19 with TRBJ1-2; D is possibly TRBD1 (5 bases). Germline V lookup: CDR1 LNHDA, CDR2 SQIVND (reference sequence). The germline V and J ends were trimmed by 7 bases and 8 bases, with 20 bases remaining between them. The CDR3 is made up of 14 amino acids. For the CDR3, the DNA is TGTGCCAGTAACACCGACAGAGAGGGTCACGGCTACACCTTC. Protein product: CASNTDREGHGYTF.

This chain links TRBV5-4 with TRBJ2-2; 8 bases line up with TRBD1. Germline values: CDR1 SGHNT, CDR2 YYREEE (reference sequence). The CDR3 consists of 18 residues. After removal of 4 bases from V and 6 bases from J, the junction contained 17 bases not matched to a gene. The CDR3 DNA follows: TGTGCCAGCAGCGCCGGAAACAGGGGGTATTATAGCGCCGGGGAGCTGTTTTTT. Translation gives CASSAGNRGYYSAGELFF. The full variable domain, completed using reference TRBV5-4 and TRBJ2-2, is ETGVTQSPTHLIKTRGQQVTLRCSSQSGHNTVSWYQQALGQGPQFIFQYYREEENGRGNFPPRFSGLQFPNYSSELNVNALELDDSALYLCASSAGNRGYYSAGELFFGEGSRLTVL.

About this clone itself: The same CDR3 arises from other DNA sequences in this sample as well. The chain couples TRBV5-1 to TRBJ2-5; possibly TRBD1 for D (6 bases). CDR1 and CDR2 (germline): SGHRS, YFSETQ. CDR3 length: 15 amino acids. V was shortened by 0 bases and J by 2 bases, with 11 bases between the two germline ends. This CDR3 reads CASSLGGGLQETQYF. CDR3 nucleotides: TGCGCCAGCAGCTTGGGTGGGGGCCTACAAGAGACCCAGTACTTC.

The chain is built from TRBV5-1 and TRBJ2-7; D unclear. The CDR3 has 15 residues. V lost 0 bases to trimming and J lost 3 bases, with 13 bases between them. Germline V CDR1 and CDR2: SGHRS, YFSETQ. The CDR3 DNA sequence: TGCGCCAGCAGCTTGGGTGTCATAAACGTCTACGAGCAGTACTTC. The encoded protein is CASSLGVINVYEQYF.

The gene calls are TRBV6-5 and TRBJ2-1, with TRBD2 identical over 12 bases. This CDR3 spans 15 amino acids. J was trimmed by 7 bases and V by 6 bases; bases with no gene match: 7. In germline, CDR1 is MNHEY, CDR2 SVGAGI. Here the CDR3 DNA reads TGTGCCAGCAGACGACTAGCGGGAGAGGGTAATGAGCAGTTCTTC. It specifies CASRRLAGEGNEQFF.

This rearrangement joins TRBV2 to TRBJ1-4, with D possibly being TRBD1 (6 bases). Germline loops: CDR1 SNHLY, CDR2 FYNNEI. V was pared by 2 bases and J by 7 bases, with 14 bases between. This CDR3 contains 15 residues. The CDR3 region is CASSELQGRGEKLFF. The CDR3, as DNA: TGTGCCAGCAGTGAACTCCAGGGGCGGGGTGAAAAACTGTTTTTT. Full variable domain (rest looked up from reference TRBV2 and TRBJ1-4): EPEVTQTPSHQVTQMGQEVILRCVPISNHLYFYWYRQILGQKVEFLVSFYNNEISEKSEIFDDQFSVERPDGSNFTLKIRSTKLEDSAMYFCASSELQGRGEKLFFGSGTQLSVL.

The chain couples TRBV27 to TRBJ1-4, with a weak D call TRBD1 (6 bases). Germline CDR1 reads MNHEY; CDR2 reads SMNVEV (reference sequence). Trimming stripped 1 base from V and 0 bases from J, with 21 bases between. The CDR3 is 20 residues long. The CDR3 protein is CASSLYGGLGTTSTNEKLFF. CDR3 nucleotides: TGTGCCAGCAGTTTATATGGGGGACTTGGGACAACCTCAACTAATGAAAAACTGTTTTTT.

This clone was seen once. J is TRBJ2-4 and V is TRBV7-9; D call uncertain. CDR1 and CDR2 (germline): SEHNR, FQNEAQ (reference sequence). V lost 4 bases to trimming and J lost 2 bases, with 12 bases between them. The CDR3 has 15 residues. CDR3 protein: CASSSIGLSKNIQYF. CDR3 in DNA: TGTGCCAGCAGCTCCATAGGGTTATCCAAAAACATTCAGTACTTC.

This clone appeared a few times. The V call is TRBV10-3, the J call TRBJ2-4; D is undetermined. The germline V gene encodes CDR1 ENHRY and CDR2 SYGVKD. The length of the CDR3 is 16 residues. V lost 0 bases and J lost 0, with 9 bases in between. In DNA, the CDR3 is TGTGCCATCAGTGAGTCGGGGATACTAGCCAAAAACATTCAGTACTTC. It encodes CAISESGILAKNIQYF.

The chain carries TRBV7-3 and TRBJ2-7, with a possible D match to TRBD2 (6 bases). V shed 2 bases and J shed 0 bases, with 8 bases lying between them. The germline V gene has CDR1 SGHTA and CDR2 FQGTGA. CDR3 length: 14 amino acids. Here the CDR3 DNA reads TGTGCCAGCAGCTTAGCGGGGAGCTCCTACGAGCAGTACTTC. It yields the protein CASSLAGSSYEQYF.

This chain connects TRBV7-9 to TRBJ1-1, with TRBD1 matching 8 bases. V shed 6 bases and J 4 bases; nucleotides not matched to a gene: 10. This CDR3 spans 15 amino acids. CDR1 is SEHNR, CDR2 FQNEAQ, per germline (reference sequence). CDR3 DNA sequence: TGTGCCAGCAGTTACTCATACAGGGGGTTCACTGAAGCTTTCTTT. This translates into CASSYSYRGFTEAFF.

The chain carries TRBV29-1 and TRBJ2-5; D is possibly TRBD2 (7 bases). V lost 7 bases, J lost 5 bases, and 17 bases lay in between. CDR1 and CDR2 from the germline V gene are SQVTM and ANQGSEA. The CDR3 length is 13 residues. CDR3 DNA: TGCAGCGGCGGTGGGGGGGCCTTGGAGACCCAGTACTTC. Encoded protein: CSGGGGALETQYF. The full variable domain, rest sourced from reference TRBV29-1 and TRBJ2-5, is SAVISQKPSRDICQRGTSLTIQCQVDSQVTMMFWYRQQPGQSLTLIATANQGSEATYESGFVIDKFPISRPNLTFSTLTVSNMSPEDSSIYLCSGGGGALETQYFGPGTRLLVL.

V usage is TRBV2 and J usage is TRBJ1-1; 9 bases are shared with TRBD1. CDR3 length: 13 residues. Looked up from germline, CDR1 is SNHLY and CDR2 is FYNNEI. J gave up 6 bases and V 9 bases, and 8 bases lay outside the gene matches. CDR3 protein: CARGQGVGSEAFF. In nucleotides, the CDR3 is TGTGCCAGGGGACAGGGCGTAGGGTCTGAAGCTTTCTTT.

CDR3: CAWSAGVNQPQHF. The CDR3 nucleotides read TGTGCCTGGAGTGCAGGGGTTAATCAGCCCCAGCATTTT. The V and J genes are TRBV30 and TRBJ1-5; tentative D call: TRBD1 (6 bases). Trimming took off 1 base at V and 4 bases at J, with 8 bases between the two ends. From germline, CDR1 is GTSNPN and CDR2 SVGIG (reference sequence). The CDR3 has 13 amino acids.

The chain joins TRBV29-1 to TRBJ1-1; D gene uncertain. Trimming removed 3 bases at V and 1 base at J, with 12 bases between. The CDR3 is 14 residues long. CDR1 is SQVTM, CDR2 ANQGSEA, per germline. The chain's CDR3 is CSVEMKSGNTEAFF. The CDR3 DNA follows: TGCAGCGTTGAGATGAAAAGCGGGAACACTGAAGCTTTCTTT.

CDR3 bases: TGCGCCAGCAGTTCGCGGCTAGCGGGAAGTGGTGAGCAGTTCTTC. This codes for CASSSRLAGSGEQFF. The genes are TRBV10-2 and TRBJ2-1; 9 bases fit TRBD2. This CDR3 region has 15 residues. With V trimmed by 5 bases and J by 9 bases, 11 bases remained unmatched. Germline loops: CDR1 WSHSY, CDR2 SAAADI.

As regards this clone: The same CDR3 is also encoded by other DNA sequences in this sample. The chain joins TRBV5-1 to TRBJ2-1, with 7 nucleotides matching TRBD2. CDR3 length: 15 residues. The V and J ends lost 1 base and 2 bases, in that order; junction bases with no gene match: 3. CDR1 SGHRS and CDR2 YFSETQ come from the germline V gene. CDR3 amino acids: CASSLSGGTYNEQFF. The CDR3 DNA reads as TGCGCCAGCAGCTTGTCGGGAGGAACCTACAATGAGCAGTTCTTC.

V gene TRBV5-1 combines with J gene TRBJ1-3; D call uncertain. The CDR3 extends over 15 amino acids. V dropped 4 bases and J dropped 0 bases, with 11 bases sitting between them. Germline V gives CDR1 SGHRS, CDR2 YFSETQ. The CDR3 region is CASSVDGDSGNTIYF. The CDR3 DNA reads as TGCGCCAGCAGCGTGGACGGAGACTCTGGAAACACCATATATTTT.

The J gene is TRBJ2-3, the V gene TRBV6-5; TRBD2 might be the D (6 bases). V was shortened by 4 bases and J by 4 bases, with 15 bases between the two germline ends. Germline assignment: CDR1 MNHEY and CDR2 SVGAGI. This CDR3 has 15 residues. This CDR3 is CASSSTGAPPDTQYF. The CDR3 DNA reads TGTGCCAGCAGTTCGACGGGAGCCCCCCCAGATACGCAGTATTTT.

The chain combines TRBV5-6 with TRBJ2-3, with D unresolved. CDR3 size: 15 residues. Looked up from germline, CDR1 is SGHDT and CDR2 is YYEEEE. Trimming pared 0 bases from V and 0 bases from J, leaving 8 bases between. CDR3 coding DNA: TGTGCCAGCAGCTTGGGCTCGTCTAGCACAGATACGCAGTATTTT. This sequence encodes CASSLGSSSTDTQYF.

A remark on this clone: This sample includes further DNA sequences coding for the same CDR3. The CDR3 coding sequence is TGTGCCAGCAGCCCTGGACAGGGATACAATGAGCAGTTCTTC. Amino acid sequence: CASSPGQGYNEQFF. This rearrangement joins TRBV7-2 to TRBJ2-1; 8 nucleotides line up with TRBD1. CDR1 is SGHTA and CDR2 is FQGNSA in the germline V gene. The CDR3 totals 14 residues. V was pared by 5 bases and J by 4 bases, with 4 bases of the junction left unmatched.

This clone was picked up one time. The chain employs TRBV6-1 and TRBJ2-3; TRBD1 matches at 7 bases. Germline CDR1 reads MNHNS; CDR2 reads SASEGT. V shed 4 bases and J 2 bases; nucleotides not matched to a gene: 3. The CDR3 loop spans 14 amino acids. This CDR3 reads CASSVQGNTDTQYF. As DNA, the CDR3 is TGTGCCAGCAGTGTACAGGGGAACACAGATACGCAGTATTTT.

The V gene is TRBV11-2, the J gene TRBJ2-3; 7 bases line up with TRBD1. Trimming took 4 bases from V and 0 from J; bases not matched to a gene: 1. In germline, CDR1 is SGHAT, CDR2 FQNNGV. The CDR3 spans 14 residues. CDR3 in amino acids: CASSSGQSTDTQYF. CDR3 in DNA: TGTGCCAGCAGCTCGGGACAGAGCACAGATACGCAGTATTTT.

This clone was counted once. This chain joins TRBV7-9 and TRBJ2-3; TRBD2 matches 12 bases. V was clipped by 5 bases and J by 4 bases; unmatched bases: 7. Germline lookup yields CDR1 SEHNR and CDR2 FQNEAQ (reference sequence). The CDR3 runs 16 residues. The CDR3 bases are TGTGCCAGCAGCGAGACTAGCGGGAGCGGCTCAGATACGCAGTATTTT. It specifies CASSETSGSGSDTQYF.

CDR3 in DNA: TGCGCCAGCAGCTTGGCACAGGGCGCTAATGAAAAACTGTTTTTT. Translating it yields CASSLAQGANEKLFF. The chain carries TRBV5-1 and TRBJ1-4, with a tentative D call TRBD1 (6 bases). This CDR3 contains 15 residues. V lost 0 bases and J lost 3, with 9 bases in between. In germline, CDR1 is SGHRS, CDR2 YFSETQ.